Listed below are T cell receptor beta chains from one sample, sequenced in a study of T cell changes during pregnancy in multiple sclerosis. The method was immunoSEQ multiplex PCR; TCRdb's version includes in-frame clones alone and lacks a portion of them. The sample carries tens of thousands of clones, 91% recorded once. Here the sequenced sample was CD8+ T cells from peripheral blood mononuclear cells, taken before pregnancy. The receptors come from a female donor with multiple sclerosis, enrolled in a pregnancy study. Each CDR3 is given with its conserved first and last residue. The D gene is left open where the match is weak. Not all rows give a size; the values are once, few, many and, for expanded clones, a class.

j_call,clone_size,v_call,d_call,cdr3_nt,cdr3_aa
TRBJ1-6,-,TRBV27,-,TGTGCCAGCAGTTTATCGAGGCAAGTAAATTCACCCCTCCACTTT,CASSLSRQVNSPLHF
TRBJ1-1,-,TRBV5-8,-,TGTGCCAGCAGCTTGTTAGGGGCCACTGAAGCTTTCTTT,CASSLLGATEAFF
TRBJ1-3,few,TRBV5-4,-,TGTGCCAGCAGCCCAACACAGTATGACTCTGGAAACACCATATATTTT,CASSPTQYDSGNTIYF
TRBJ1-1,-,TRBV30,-,TGTGCCTGGAGTGTAGCTGTGGGGGGAGAAGCTTTCTTT,CAWSVAVGGEAFF
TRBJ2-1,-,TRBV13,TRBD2,TGTGCCAGCAGCACCCACGGACTAGCGGGGGGACCCTACAATGAGCAGTTCTTC,CASSTHGLAGGPYNEQFF
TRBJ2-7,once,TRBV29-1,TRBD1,TGCAGCGTTGAACCGGGACAGGGATACGAGCAGTACTTC,CSVEPGQGYEQYF
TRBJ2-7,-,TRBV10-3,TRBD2,TGTGCCACCCTCAGCGGGGAGGGTTCCTACGAGCAGTACTTC,CATLSGEGSYEQYF
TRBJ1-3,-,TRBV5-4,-,TGTGCCAGCAGCCCAGACTTGTTCGACGGAAACACCATATATTTT,CASSPDLFDGNTIYF
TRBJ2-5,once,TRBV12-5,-,TGTGCTCTTCAGGGGAGTGAAGAGACCCAGTACTTC,CALQGSEETQYF
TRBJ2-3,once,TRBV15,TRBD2,TGTGCCACCAGCAGAGTCCTCCACTTAGGGGCGGGGGGGACCGATACGCAGTATTTT,CATSRVLHLGAGGTDTQYF
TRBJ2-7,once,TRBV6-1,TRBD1,TGTGCCAGCAGTGAATGGACAGGGAGCTCCTACGAGCAGTACTTC,CASSEWTGSSYEQYF
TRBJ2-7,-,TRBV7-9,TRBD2,TGTGCCAGCAGCCCCACTAGCGGGGCTTACGAGCAGTACTTC,CASSPTSGAYEQYF
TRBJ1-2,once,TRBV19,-,TGTGCCAGTAGTATGAACACCGATTACTATGGCTACACCTTC,CASSMNTDYYGYTF
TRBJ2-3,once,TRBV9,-,TGTGCCAGCCGTTCGGGACACGACAGCACAGATACGCAGTATTTT,CASRSGHDSTDTQYF
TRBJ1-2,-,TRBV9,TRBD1,TGTGCCAGCAGCGGGGAACAGGGGGCGCAGAGTCTTGATGGCTACACCTTC,CASSGEQGAQSLDGYTF
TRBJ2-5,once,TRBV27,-,TGTGCCAGCAGCCTAGGACAGTTGCAAGAGACCCAGTACTTC,CASSLGQLQETQYF
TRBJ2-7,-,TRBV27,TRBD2,TGTGCCAGCAGTCTCGGGACTAGCGTCAACGAGCAGTACTTC,CASSLGTSVNEQYF
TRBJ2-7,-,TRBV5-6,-,TGTGCCAGCAGCTTGCGGGGGGCCGGGTACGAGCAGTACTTC,CASSLRGAGYEQYF
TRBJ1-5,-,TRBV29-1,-,TGCAGCGTTGAACATACTAACGGAGGGCCCCAGCATTTT,CSVEHTNGGPQHF
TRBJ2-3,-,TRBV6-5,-,TGTGCCAGCAGTTACTCACTAGATCCAGATACGCAGTATTTT,CASSYSLDPDTQYF
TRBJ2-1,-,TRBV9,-,TGTGCCAGCAGCAATACCGCGGGCGATGAGCAGTTCTTC,CASSNTAGDEQFF
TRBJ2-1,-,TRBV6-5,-,TGTGCCAGCAGTGACATGCAAAAGCAGTTCTTC,CASSDMQKQFF
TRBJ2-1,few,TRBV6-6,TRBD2,TGTGCCAGCAGCAGTCAGCGGGGGGGTTTCTACAATGAGCAGTTCTTC,CASSSQRGGFYNEQFF
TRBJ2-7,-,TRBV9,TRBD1,TGTGCCAGCAGCGTCTCCGGGACAGGGGGCTACGAGCAGTACTTC,CASSVSGTGGYEQYF
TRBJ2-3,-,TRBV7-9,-,TGTGCCAGCAGCTTAATCGGGGCAGGGGATCAAGATACGCAGTATTTT,CASSLIGAGDQDTQYF
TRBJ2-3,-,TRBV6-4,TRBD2,TGTGCCAGCAGTGAACGCGGGGGGAGCACAGATACGCAGTATTTT,CASSERGGSTDTQYF
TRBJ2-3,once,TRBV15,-,TGTGCCACCAGCAGAGACAGGGTTGGCACAGATACGCAGTATTTT,CATSRDRVGTDTQYF
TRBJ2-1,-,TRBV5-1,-,TGCGCCAGCAGGGCCCCTAGCGTTGGAAGCTCCTACAATGAGCAGTTCTTC,CASRAPSVGSSYNEQFF
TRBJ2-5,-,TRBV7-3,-,TGTGCCAGCAGCCGGGACACTCAAGAGACCCAGTACTTC,CASSRDTQETQYF
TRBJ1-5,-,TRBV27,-,TGTGCCAGCAGTTCACTTCCCAGGGTCGTTCAGCCCCAGCATTTT,CASSSLPRVVQPQHF
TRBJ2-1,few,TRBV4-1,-,TGCGCCAGCAGCCCCAGGATCCATTCCTCCTACAATGAGCAGTTCTTC,CASSPRIHSSYNEQFF
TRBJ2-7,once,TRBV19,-,TGTGCCAGTAGTAGTCCAGGGGGGAACGAGCAGTACTTC,CASSSPGGNEQYF
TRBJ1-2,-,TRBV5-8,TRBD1,TGTGCCAGCAGCTTGGGGGTGACAGGGTCCGGCTACACCTTC,CASSLGVTGSGYTF
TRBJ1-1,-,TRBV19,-,TGTGCCAGTACCCAGACAGAGAACACTGAAGCTTTCTTT,CASTQTENTEAFF
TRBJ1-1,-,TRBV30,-,TGTGCCTGGAGCCAGGGCGCCCTGAACACTGAAGCTTTCTTT,CAWSQGALNTEAFF
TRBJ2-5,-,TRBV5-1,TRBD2,TGCGCCAGCAGCGCCGCGGCGGGGGGGCCGGGAGAGACCCAGTACTTC,CASSAAAGGPGETQYF
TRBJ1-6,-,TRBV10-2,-,TGCGCCAGCAGTGAGTTAAGGTCTAGCGCCCTCCACTTT,CASSELRSSALHF
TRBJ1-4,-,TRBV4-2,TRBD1,TGTGCCAGCAGCCCGGGACAGGCGGAAAAACTGTTTTTT,CASSPGQAEKLFF
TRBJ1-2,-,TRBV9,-,TGTGCCAGCAGCCCGACAGAAGTCTATGGCTACACCTTC,CASSPTEVYGYTF
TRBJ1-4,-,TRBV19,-,TGTGCCAGTAGTTCCCCCCCCGGCGGTGAAAAACTGTTTTTT,CASSSPPGGEKLFF
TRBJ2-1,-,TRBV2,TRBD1,TGTGCCACGACAGGGCGCTACAATGAGCAGTTCTTC,CATTGRYNEQFF
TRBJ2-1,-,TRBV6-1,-,TGTGCCAGCAGTGACTACAGGGAAGATGAGCAGTTCTTC,CASSDYREDEQFF
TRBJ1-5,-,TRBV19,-,TGTGCCAGCCGTTCTCTTTCCGATCAGCCCCAGCATTTT,CASRSLSDQPQHF
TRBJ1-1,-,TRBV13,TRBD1,TGTGCCAGCAGCTCGACAGGGGGCTCTAGGGCTGAAGCTTTCTTT,CASSSTGGSRAEAFF
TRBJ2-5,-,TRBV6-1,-,TGTGCCAGCAGTGAAGCCACTAGGCAAGAGACCCAGTACTTC,CASSEATRQETQYF
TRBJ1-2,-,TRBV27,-,TGTGCCAGCAGTTTAAACGAGGGCTCAAACGGCTACACCTTC,CASSLNEGSNGYTF
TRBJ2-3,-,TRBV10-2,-,TGCGCCAGCGGGAGAGGCCATGGCCTCCGCACAGATACGCAGTATTTT,CASGRGHGLRTDTQYF
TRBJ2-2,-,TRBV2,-,TGTGCCAGCACCTCGGAGGGGACCGGGGAGCTGTTTTTT,CASTSEGTGELFF
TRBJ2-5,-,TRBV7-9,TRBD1,TGTGCCAGCAGCCCCCCCTTGACAGGGGAGGTGGAGACCCAGTACTTC,CASSPPLTGEVETQYF
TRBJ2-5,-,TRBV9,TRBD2,TGTGCCAGCAGCGTAGACAGCGGGGGGGCGGGGACCCAGTACTTC,CASSVDSGGAGTQYF